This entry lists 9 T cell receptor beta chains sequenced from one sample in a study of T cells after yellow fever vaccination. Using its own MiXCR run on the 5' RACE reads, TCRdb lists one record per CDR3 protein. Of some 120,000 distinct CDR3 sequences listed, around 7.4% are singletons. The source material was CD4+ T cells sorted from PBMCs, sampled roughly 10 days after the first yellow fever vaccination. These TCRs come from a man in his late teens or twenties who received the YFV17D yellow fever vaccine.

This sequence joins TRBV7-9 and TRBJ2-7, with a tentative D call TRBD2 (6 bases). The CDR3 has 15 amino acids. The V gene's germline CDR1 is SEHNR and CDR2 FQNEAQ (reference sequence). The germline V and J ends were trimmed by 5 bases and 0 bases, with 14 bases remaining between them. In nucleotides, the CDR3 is TGTGCCAGCAGCCCCCAGGAGGGGTTCTCCTACGAGCAGTACTTC. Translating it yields CASSPQEGFSYEQYF.

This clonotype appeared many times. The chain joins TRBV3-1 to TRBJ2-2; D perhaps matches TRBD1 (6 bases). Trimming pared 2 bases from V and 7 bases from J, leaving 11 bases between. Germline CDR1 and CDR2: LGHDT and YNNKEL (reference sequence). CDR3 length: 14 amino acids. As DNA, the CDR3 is TGTGCCAGCAGCCAACGGGGACATAACGGGGAGCTGTTTTTT. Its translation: CASSQRGHNGELFF.

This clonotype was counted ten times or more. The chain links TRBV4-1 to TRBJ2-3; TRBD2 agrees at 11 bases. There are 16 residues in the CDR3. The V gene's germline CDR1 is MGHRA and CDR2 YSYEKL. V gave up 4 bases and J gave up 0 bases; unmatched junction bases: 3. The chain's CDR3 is CASSPGLAESTDTQYF. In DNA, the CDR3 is TGCGCCAGCAGCCCGGGACTAGCGGAGAGCACAGATACGCAGTATTTT.

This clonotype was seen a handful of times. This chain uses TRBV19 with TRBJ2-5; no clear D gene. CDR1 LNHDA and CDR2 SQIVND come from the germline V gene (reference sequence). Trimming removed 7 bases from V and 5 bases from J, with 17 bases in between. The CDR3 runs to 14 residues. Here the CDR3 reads CASNTGVREETQYF. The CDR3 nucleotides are TGTGCCAGTAACACTGGGGTCAGAGAGGAGACCCAGTACTTC.

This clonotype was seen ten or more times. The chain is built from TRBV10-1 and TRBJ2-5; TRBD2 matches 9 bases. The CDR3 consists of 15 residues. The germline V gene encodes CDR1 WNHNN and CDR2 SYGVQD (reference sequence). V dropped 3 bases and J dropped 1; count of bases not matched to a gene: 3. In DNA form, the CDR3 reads TGCGCCAGCAGTGACCTTAGCGGGGGCCAAGAGACCCAGTACTTC. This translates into CASSDLSGGQETQYF.

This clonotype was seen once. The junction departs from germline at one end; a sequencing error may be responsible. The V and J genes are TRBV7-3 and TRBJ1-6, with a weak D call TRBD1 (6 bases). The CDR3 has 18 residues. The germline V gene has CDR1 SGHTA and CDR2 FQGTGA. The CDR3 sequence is CTSTQYRVLVDNNSPLHF. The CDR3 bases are TGTACCAGCACCCAATACAGGGTGTTAGTGGATAATAATTCACCCCTCCACTTT.

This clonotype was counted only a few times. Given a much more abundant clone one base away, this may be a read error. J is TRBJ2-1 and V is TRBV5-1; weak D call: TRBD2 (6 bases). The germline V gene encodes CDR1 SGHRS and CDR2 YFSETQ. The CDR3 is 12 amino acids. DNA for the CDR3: TGCGCCCGCAGCTTGTGGGAGGATGAGCAGTTCTTC. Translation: CARSLWEDEQFF.

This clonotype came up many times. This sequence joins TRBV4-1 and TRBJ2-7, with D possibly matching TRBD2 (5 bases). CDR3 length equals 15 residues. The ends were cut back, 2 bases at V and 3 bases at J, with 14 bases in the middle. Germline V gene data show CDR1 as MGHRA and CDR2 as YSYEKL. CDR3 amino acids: CASSQSGELLYEQYF. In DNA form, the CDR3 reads TGCGCCAGCAGCCAAAGCGGTGAGTTACTCTACGAGCAGTACTTC.

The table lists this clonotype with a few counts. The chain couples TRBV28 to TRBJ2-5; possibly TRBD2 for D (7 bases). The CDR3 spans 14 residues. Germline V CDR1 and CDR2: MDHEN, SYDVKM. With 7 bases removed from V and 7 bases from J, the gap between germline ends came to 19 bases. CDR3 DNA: TGTGCCAGCACCCGTGGGGGGGCCTTTGGGACCCAGTACTTC. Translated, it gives CASTRGGAFGTQYF.